This T cell receptor beta chain is drawn from a study of T cells in Graves' hyperthyroidism and ophthalmopathy. As for the study in general: Peripheral blood was drawn at first diagnosis, prior to all treatment.

Amplified TCR beta CDR3 regions derived from RNA transcripts. The TCR CDR3 was amplified in a first-round RT-PCR using the HTBI primer set. From the multiplex PCR reads, TCRdb called clonotypes with MiXCR, one entry per CDR3 protein. The sample contains hundreds of thousands of distinct CDR3 sequences, 16% of which appear only once. This clonotype was found many times. V was pared by 4 bases and J by 4 bases, with 10 bases of the junction left unmatched. Germline V gene data show CDR1 as SGHAT and CDR2 as FQNNGV. There are 17 residues in the CDR3. In making diagnoses, clinical symptoms, serum thyroxine and TRAb, thyroid ultrasound and orbital computed tomography were all used.

The V call is TRBV11-2, the J call TRBJ2-2; 9 bases match TRBD2. Sequencing input: blood. This TCR was recovered from a young woman with Graves' ophthalmopathy. The CDR3: CASSSGGGARGTGELFF. In nucleotides, the CDR3 is TGTGCCAGCAGCTCTGGCGGGGGGGCCCGGGGCACCGGGGAGCTGTTTTTT.